This passage covers 18 T cell receptor beta chains from one sample sequenced in a study of response to subunit inactivated influenza vaccine. MiXCR, run by TCRdb on the RT-PCR reads, gives a single entry per CDR3 protein. The sample includes 530,000 or so distinct CDR3 sequences, over 9.5% seen only once; the top ten take about 9.4%. The starting material was PBMCs from blood, obtained on the day of vaccination. The receptors were sampled from a middle-aged man who received an inactivated influenza vaccine.

This clonotype showed up many times. The chain joins TRBV5-1 to TRBJ2-6, with D unresolved. Trimming removed 4 bases at V and 0 bases at J, with 8 bases between. The CDR3 has 15 residues. Germline-derived CDR1 and CDR2 are SGHRS and YFSETQ. Here the CDR3 reads CASSESDSGANVLTF. The CDR3 DNA sequence: TGCGCCAGCAGCGAATCAGACTCTGGGGCCAACGTCCTGACTTTC.

This chain connects TRBV5-1 to TRBJ2-7, with TRBD1 identical over 8 bases. This CDR3 comprises 15 residues. Trimming cost V 6 bases and J 0 bases; bases outside gene matches: 8. Germline assignment: CDR1 SGHRS and CDR2 YFSETQ. The CDR3 loop reads CASTVTGGGSYEQYF. The CDR3 nucleotides read TGCGCCAGCACCGTAACAGGGGGAGGCTCCTACGAGCAGTACTTC. Together with reference TRBV5-1 and TRBJ2-7, the CDR3 gives the full variable domain: KAGVTQTPRYLIKTRGQQVTLSCSPISGHRSVSWYQQTPGQGLQFLFEYFSETQRNKGNFPGRFSGRQFSNSRSEMNVSTLELGDSALYLCASTVTGGGSYEQYFGPGTRLTVT.

This chain connects TRBV7-2 to TRBJ2-1, with 8 bases lining up with TRBD1. V lost 5 bases and J lost 4; bases outside the gene matches: 7. The CDR3 totals 15 residues. Germline V lookup: CDR1 SGHTA, CDR2 FQGNSA. DNA for the CDR3: TGTGCCAGCAGCAACACAGGGGGGACGTACAATGAGCAGTTCTTC. Its translation: CASSNTGGTYNEQFF.

The rearrangement links TRBV4-1 to TRBJ2-7; D possibly corresponds to TRBD1 (6 bases). Trimming removed 0 bases from V and 7 bases from J, with 13 bases in between. This CDR3 is 14 amino acids long. Germline-derived CDR1 and CDR2 are MGHRA and YSYEKL. The CDR3 DNA follows: TGCGCCAGCAGCCAAGAAATTCAAGGGGGAGAGCAGTACTTC. Translation: CASSQEIQGGEQYF.

The chain employs TRBV7-2 and TRBJ2-5, with 13 bases that match TRBD2. The CDR3 totals 16 residues. V was pared by 2 bases and J by 5 bases, with 5 bases of the junction left unmatched. Germline CDR1 SGHTA, CDR2 FQGNSA. CDR3 nucleotide sequence: TGTGCCAGCAGCTTAACTAGCGGGGGGGCCTTTGAGACCCAGTACTTC. Translation: CASSLTSGGAFETQYF.

The chain uses TRBV24-1 and TRBJ2-2; 11 nucleotides match TRBD1. Germline-derived CDR1 and CDR2 are KGHDR and SFDVKD. The CDR3 loop spans 18 amino acids. V lost 3 bases, J lost 4 bases, and 9 bases stayed unmatched. CDR3 sequence: CATSDPSGTGGFTGELFF. For the CDR3, the DNA is TGTGCCACCAGTGATCCTTCCGGGACAGGGGGTTTCACCGGGGAGCTGTTTTTT.

This clonotype was counted only a few times. CDR3 loop: CASSFFGSRYEQYF. The CDR3 DNA sequence: TGTGCCAGCAGTTTTTTCGGGAGTAGGTACGAGCAGTACTTC. The rearrangement uses TRBV12-3 or TRBV12-4 and TRBJ2-7; maybe TRBD2 (6 bases). The V end lost 3 bases, the J end lost 4 bases, and 13 bases lay between the germline ends. The CDR3 spans 14 residues.

The V gene is TRBV6-1, the J gene TRBJ2-3, with D perhaps TRBD2 (5 bases). Germline CDR1 reads MNHNS; CDR2 reads SASEGT. The CDR3 is 15 residues long. V dropped 3 bases and J dropped 0 bases, with 10 bases sitting between them. The CDR3 here is CASSELLDSTDTQYF. The CDR3 DNA reads TGTGCCAGCAGTGAGCTACTAGACAGCACAGATACGCAGTATTTT.

The chain links TRBV4-3 to TRBJ2-2, with 9 bases lining up with TRBD2. This CDR3 has 17 residues. From germline, CDR1 is LGHNA and CDR2 YSLEER. Trimming removed 4 bases from V and 5 bases from J; junction bases left unmatched: 11. CDR3 loop: CASSLPVAGDGTGELFF. The CDR3 DNA reads TGCGCCAGCAGCCTCCCGGTAGCGGGAGATGGGACCGGGGAGCTGTTTTTT.

The V call is TRBV5-1, the J call TRBJ2-1; either TRBD1 or TRBD2 may fit D (5 bases each). Germline V CDR1 and CDR2: SGHRS, YFSETQ. V shed 0 bases and J shed 8 bases, with 21 bases lying between them. The CDR3 covers 17 residues. The CDR3 loop reads CASSLAGTPPLSDEQFF. DNA for the CDR3: TGCGCCAGCAGCTTGGCCGGGACGCCTCCCTTAAGCGATGAGCAGTTCTTC.

This chain uses TRBV7-2 with TRBJ1-1; a possible D gene is TRBD1 (5 bases). The CDR3 is 14 amino acids. Looked up from germline, CDR1 is SGHTA and CDR2 is FQGNSA. Deletions cut 10 bases from V and 2 bases from J, with 17 bases between. The CDR3 sequence: CATAWGGVNTEAFF. In nucleotides, the CDR3 is TGTGCCACCGCGTGGGGGGGAGTTAACACTGAAGCTTTCTTT.

The chain is built from TRBV11-2 and TRBJ2-7, with TRBD1 identical over 7 bases. CDR1 and CDR2 from the germline V gene are SGHAT and FQNNGV. The CDR3 has 16 residues. Trimming removed 4 bases from V and 5 bases from J; junction bases left unmatched: 14. As DNA, the CDR3 is TGTGCCAGCAGCTCCCTAGACAGGTCTCAGGGGGACGAGCAGTACTTC. Translation gives CASSSLDRSQGDEQYF.

The chain combines TRBV12-3 or TRBV12-4 with TRBJ2-4, with D unclear. The V end lost 5 bases, the J end lost 1 base, and 24 bases lay between the germline ends. The CDR3 covers 19 residues. The CDR3 loop reads CASSTRTTQPQLAKNIQYF. CDR3 DNA: TGTGCCAGCAGTACCAGGACCACCCAGCCTCAACTGGCCAAAAACATTCAGTACTTC.

The chain links TRBV5-1 to TRBJ2-5, with TRBD1 identical over 9 bases. CDR3 size: 17 residues. The trim removed 0 bases at V and 2 bases at J, leaving 8 bases unmatched. Germline CDR1 and CDR2: SGHRS and YFSETQ. This CDR3 is CASSLGPGTGMQETQYF. In nucleotides, the CDR3 is TGCGCCAGCAGCTTGGGGCCGGGGACAGGGATGCAAGAGACCCAGTACTTC.

This clonotype was counted between two and nine times. The J gene is TRBJ2-1, the V gene TRBV20-1; TRBD1 or TRBD2 may be the D gene (5 bases each). There are 13 residues in the CDR3. CDR1 is DFQATT, CDR2 SNEGSKA, per germline (reference sequence). Trimming removed 1 base from V and 16 bases from J, with 20 bases in between. The CDR3 DNA sequence: TGCAGTGCTAGAGCTGGGACGGACCTACCCCCTTTCTTC. This translates into CSARAGTDLPPFF.

This clonotype was recorded many times. The genes are TRBV7-2 and TRBJ1-2; tentative D call: TRBD1 (5 bases). The V end was cut by 4 bases, the J end by 8 bases, with 23 bases between. Looked up from germline, CDR1 is SGHTA and CDR2 is FQGNSA. The CDR3 extends over 16 amino acids. The CDR3 region is CASSSGPSTGYVGYTF. The DNA of the CDR3 is TGTGCCAGCAGCTCCGGCCCCAGTACAGGATATGTGGGCTACACCTTC.

The chain recombines TRBV7-2 with TRBJ2-2; the D gene could be TRBD1 or TRBD2 (5 bases each). The CDR3 contains 14 residues. The V end lost 4 bases, the J end lost 6 bases, and 12 bases lay between the germline ends. Germline V gene sequence: CDR1 SGHTA, CDR2 FQGNSA. CDR3 sequence: CASSYQGVAGELFF. The CDR3 DNA reads as TGTGCCAGCAGCTATCAGGGAGTGGCCGGGGAGCTGTTTTTT. The variable domain in full, completed from reference TRBV7-2 and TRBJ2-2, reads GAGVSQSPSNKVTEKGKDVELRCDPISGHTALYWYRQSLGQGLEFLIYFQGNSAPDKSGLPSDRFSAERTGGSVSTLTIQRTQQEDSAVYLCASSYQGVAGELFFGEGSRLTVL.

This clonotype was seen many times. The J gene is TRBJ2-5, the V gene TRBV4-1, with no clear D. The CDR3 spans 13 residues. CDR1 and CDR2 from the germline V gene are MGHRA and YSYEKL. Trimming removed 1 base from V and 2 bases from J, with 5 bases in between. The CDR3 sequence is CASSQAEQETQYF. The CDR3 DNA reads as TGCGCCAGCAGCCAAGCTGAACAAGAGACCCAGTACTTC.